The clone carrying this T cell receptor (beta chain) was counted only a few times. This sample stems from a study of blood T cell repertoires in COVID-19. Libraries were prepared by immunoSEQ multiplex PCR; TCRdb keeps only in-frame clonotypes and omits some of them. In the table there are some 410,000 clones, around 89% of which are singletons. Germline values: CDR1 MGHRA, CDR2 YSYEKL. This CDR3 has 14 amino acids. J lost 8 bases, V lost 2 bases, and 2 bases had no gene match. The specimen sequenced was PBMCs or T cells enriched from blood (not recorded which). The clonotype was recovered from a woman in her 30s with acute COVID-19. This chain uses TRBV4-1 with TRBJ1-4; 10 nucleotides match TRBD1. The CDR3 nucleotides are TGCGCCAGCAGCCAACGACAGGGGGCGGAAAAACTGTTTTTT. Translating gives CASSQRQGAEKLFF.